This section outlines one T cell receptor (beta chain) sequence together with its context. These data come from a study of control samples from healthy donors and cancer patients. TCRdb's copy holds only in-frame clones and misses some; the assay was immunoSEQ multiplex PCR. The table lists around 75,000 clones, 85% to 95% of them singletons, with 5.8% in the top ten. This receptor was taken from a woman in her sixties or seventies in good health. What was sequenced was blood.

CDR3 amino acids: CAISGLKLAGGNNEQFF. The CDR3, as DNA: TGTGCCATCAGTGGCCTGAAACTAGCGGGAGGAAACAATGAGCAGTTCTTC. This sequence joins TRBV10-3 and TRBJ2-1, with TRBD2 identical over 12 bases. The CDR3 runs to 17 residues. J was trimmed by 5 bases and V by 4 bases; bases with no gene match: 9. Germline V gene sequence: CDR1 ENHRY, CDR2 SYGVKD.